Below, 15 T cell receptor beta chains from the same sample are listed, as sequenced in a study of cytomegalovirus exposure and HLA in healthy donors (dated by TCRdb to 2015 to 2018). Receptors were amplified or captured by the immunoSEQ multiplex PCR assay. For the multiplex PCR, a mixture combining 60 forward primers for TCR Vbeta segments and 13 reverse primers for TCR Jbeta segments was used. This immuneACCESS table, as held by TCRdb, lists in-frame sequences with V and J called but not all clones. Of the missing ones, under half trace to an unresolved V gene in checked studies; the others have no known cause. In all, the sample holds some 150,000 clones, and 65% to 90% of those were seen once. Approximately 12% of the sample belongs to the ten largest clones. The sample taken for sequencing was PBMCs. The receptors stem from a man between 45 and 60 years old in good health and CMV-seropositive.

As DNA, the CDR3 is TGCGCCAGCAGCTCGGAGTCGACAGGTCGTGGCTACACCTTC. Its protein is CASSSESTGRGYTF. The chain uses TRBV5-1 and TRBJ1-2, with D maybe TRBD1 (6 bases). Looked up from germline, CDR1 is SGHRS and CDR2 is YFSETQ. Trimming shortened V by 3 bases and J by 7 bases, and 16 bases separated the two germline ends. CDR3 length: 14 residues.

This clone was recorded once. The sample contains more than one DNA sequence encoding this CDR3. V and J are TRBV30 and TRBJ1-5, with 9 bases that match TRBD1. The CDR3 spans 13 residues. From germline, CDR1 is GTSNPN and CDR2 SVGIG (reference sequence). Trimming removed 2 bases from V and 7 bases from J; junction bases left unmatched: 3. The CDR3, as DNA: TGTGCCTGGAGTCGGACAGGGGACCAGCCCCAGCATTTT. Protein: CAWSRTGDQPQHF.

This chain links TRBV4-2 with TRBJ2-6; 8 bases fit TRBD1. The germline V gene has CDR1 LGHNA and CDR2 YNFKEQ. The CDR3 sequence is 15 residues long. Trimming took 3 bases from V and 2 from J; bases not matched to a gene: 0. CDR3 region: CASSQTGAGANVLTF. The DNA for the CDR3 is TGTGCCAGCAGCCAGACAGGGGCTGGGGCCAACGTCCTGACTTTC.

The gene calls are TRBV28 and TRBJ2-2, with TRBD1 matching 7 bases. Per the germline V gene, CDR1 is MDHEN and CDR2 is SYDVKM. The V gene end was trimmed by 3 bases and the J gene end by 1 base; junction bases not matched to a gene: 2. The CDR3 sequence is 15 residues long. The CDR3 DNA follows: TGTGCCAGCAGTTTGGGACAGTGGAACACCGGGGAGCTGTTTTTT. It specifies CASSLGQWNTGELFF.

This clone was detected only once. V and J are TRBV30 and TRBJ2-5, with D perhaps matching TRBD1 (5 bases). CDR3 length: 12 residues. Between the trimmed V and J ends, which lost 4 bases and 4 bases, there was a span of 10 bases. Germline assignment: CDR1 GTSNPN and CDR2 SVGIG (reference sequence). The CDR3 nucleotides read TGTGCCTGGACCAGGGTCGGAGAGACCCAGTACTTC. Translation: CAWTRVGETQYF.

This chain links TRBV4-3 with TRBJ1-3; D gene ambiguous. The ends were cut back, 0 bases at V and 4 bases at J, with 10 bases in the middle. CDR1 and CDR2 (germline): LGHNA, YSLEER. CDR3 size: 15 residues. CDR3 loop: CASSQESGRGNTIYF. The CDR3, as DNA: TGCGCCAGCAGCCAAGAATCGGGGAGGGGAAACACCATATATTTT.

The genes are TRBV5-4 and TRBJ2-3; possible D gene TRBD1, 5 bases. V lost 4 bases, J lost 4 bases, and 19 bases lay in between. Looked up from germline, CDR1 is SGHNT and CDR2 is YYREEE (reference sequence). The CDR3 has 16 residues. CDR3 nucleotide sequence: TGTGCCAGCAGCGTGCTAGGGGCGACGGGCCCAGATACGCAGTATTTT. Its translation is CASSVLGATGPDTQYF.

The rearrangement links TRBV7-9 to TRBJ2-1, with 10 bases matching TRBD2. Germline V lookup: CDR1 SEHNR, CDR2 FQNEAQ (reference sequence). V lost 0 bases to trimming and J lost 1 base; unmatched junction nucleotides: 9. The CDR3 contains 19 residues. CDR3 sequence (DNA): TGTGCCAGCAGCTTAGCGATACTAGCGGGGTGGGGGTCCTACAATGAGCAGTTCTTC. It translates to CASSLAILAGWGSYNEQFF.

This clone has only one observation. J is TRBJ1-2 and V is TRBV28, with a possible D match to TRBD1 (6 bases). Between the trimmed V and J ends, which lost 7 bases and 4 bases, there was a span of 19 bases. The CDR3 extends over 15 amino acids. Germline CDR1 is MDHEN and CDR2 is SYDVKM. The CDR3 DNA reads TGTGCCAGCACAGCGGGGGGTACAGGGATCTATGGCTACACCTTC. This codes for CASTAGGTGIYGYTF.

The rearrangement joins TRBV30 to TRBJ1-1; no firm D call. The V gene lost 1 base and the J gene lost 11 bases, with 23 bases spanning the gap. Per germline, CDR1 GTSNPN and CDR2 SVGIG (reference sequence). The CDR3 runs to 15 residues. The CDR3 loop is CAWSGRGRLRVWAFF. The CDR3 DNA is TGTGCCTGGAGTGGCAGAGGGCGCCTTCGGGTTTGGGCTTTCTTT.

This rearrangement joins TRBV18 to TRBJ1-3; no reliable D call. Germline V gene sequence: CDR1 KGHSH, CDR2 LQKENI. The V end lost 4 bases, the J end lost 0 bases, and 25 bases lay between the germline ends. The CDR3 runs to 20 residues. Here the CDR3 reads CASSLRIQDSPTASGNTIYF. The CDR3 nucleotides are TGTGCCAGCTCACTACGGATCCAGGATTCTCCAACCGCCTCTGGAAACACCATATATTTT.

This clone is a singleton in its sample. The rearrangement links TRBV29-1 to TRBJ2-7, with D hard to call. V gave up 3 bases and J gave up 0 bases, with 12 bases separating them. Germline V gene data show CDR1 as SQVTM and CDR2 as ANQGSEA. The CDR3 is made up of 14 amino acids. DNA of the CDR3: TGCAGCGTTGAGGGCACGGAAAGCTCCTACGAGCAGTACTTC. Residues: CSVEGTESSYEQYF.

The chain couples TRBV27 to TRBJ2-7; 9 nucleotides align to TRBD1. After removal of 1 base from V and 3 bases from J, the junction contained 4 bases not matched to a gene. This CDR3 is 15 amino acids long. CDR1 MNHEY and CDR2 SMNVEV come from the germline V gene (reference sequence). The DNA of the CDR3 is TGTGCCAGCAGTTTATTGGGACAGGGTAACTACGAGCAGTACTTC. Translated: CASSLLGQGNYEQYF.

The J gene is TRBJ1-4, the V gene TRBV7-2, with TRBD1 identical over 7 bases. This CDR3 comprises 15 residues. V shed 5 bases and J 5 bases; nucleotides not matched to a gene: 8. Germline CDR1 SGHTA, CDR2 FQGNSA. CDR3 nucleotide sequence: TGTGCCAGCAGCGATTCGGACAGGAAAAATGAAAAACTGTTTTTT. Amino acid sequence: CASSDSDRKNEKLFF.

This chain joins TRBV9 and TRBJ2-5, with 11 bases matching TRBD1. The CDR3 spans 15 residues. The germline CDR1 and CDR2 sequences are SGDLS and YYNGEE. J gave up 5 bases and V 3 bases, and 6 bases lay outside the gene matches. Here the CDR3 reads CASSEGQGARETQYF. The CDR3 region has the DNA TGTGCCAGCAGCGAAGGACAGGGGGCGCGTGAGACCCAGTACTTC.